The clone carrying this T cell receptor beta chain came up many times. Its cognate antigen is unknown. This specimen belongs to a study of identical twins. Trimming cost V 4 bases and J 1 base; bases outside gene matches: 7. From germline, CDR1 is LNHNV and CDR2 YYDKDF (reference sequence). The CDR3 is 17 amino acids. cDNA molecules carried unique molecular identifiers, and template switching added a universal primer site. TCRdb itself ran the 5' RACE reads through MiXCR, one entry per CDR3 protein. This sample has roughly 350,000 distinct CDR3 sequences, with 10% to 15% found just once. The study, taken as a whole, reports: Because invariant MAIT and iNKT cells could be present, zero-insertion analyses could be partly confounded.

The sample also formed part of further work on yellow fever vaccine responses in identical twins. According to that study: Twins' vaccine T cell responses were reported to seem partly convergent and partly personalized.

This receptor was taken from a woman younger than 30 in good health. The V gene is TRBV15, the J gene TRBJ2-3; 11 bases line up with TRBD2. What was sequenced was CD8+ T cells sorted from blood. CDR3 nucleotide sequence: TGTGCCACCAGCATTACACTGGGACTAGCGGGCACAGATACGCAGTATTTT. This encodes CATSITLGLAGTDTQYF.